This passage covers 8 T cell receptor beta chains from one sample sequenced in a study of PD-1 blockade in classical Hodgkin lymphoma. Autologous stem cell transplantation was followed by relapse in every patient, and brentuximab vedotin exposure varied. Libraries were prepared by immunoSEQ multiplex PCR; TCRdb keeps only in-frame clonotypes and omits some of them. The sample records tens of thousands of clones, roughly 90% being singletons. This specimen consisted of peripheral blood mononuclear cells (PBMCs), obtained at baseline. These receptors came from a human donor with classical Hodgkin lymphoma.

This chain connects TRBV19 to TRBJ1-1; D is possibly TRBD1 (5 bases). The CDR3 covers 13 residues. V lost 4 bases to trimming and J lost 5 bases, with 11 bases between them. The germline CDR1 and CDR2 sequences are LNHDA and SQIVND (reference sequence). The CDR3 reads CASSTVQGTEAFF. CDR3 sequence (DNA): TGTGCCAGTAGTACGGTCCAGGGAACTGAAGCTTTCTTT.

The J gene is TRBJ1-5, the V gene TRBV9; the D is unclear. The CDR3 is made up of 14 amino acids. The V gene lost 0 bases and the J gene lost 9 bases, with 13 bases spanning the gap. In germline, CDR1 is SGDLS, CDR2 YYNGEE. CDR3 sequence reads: CASSVGSRSGPQHF. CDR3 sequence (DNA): TGTGCCAGCAGCGTAGGAAGTCGAAGTGGGCCCCAGCATTTT.

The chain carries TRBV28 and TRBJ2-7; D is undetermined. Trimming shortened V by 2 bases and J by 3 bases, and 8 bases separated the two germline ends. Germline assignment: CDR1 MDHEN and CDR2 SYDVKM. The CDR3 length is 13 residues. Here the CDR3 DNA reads TGTGCCAGCAGTTTAAACGTTGGCTACGAGCAGTACTTC. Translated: CASSLNVGYEQYF.

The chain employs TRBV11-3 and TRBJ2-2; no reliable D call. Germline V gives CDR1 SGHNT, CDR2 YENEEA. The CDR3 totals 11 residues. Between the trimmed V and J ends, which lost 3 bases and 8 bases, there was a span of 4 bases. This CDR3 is CASSLRGELFF. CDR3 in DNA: TGTGCCAGCAGCTTGCGGGGGGAGCTGTTTTTT.

The CDR3 here is CASSPYMGLYYGYTF. Here the CDR3 DNA reads TGTGCCAGCAGCCCTTATATGGGACTATACTATGGCTACACCTTC. The J gene is TRBJ1-2, the V gene TRBV28; tentatively, D is TRBD1 (5 bases). The ends were cut back, 6 bases at V and 3 bases at J, with 17 bases in the middle. The CDR3 is made up of 15 amino acids. Germline V lookup: CDR1 MDHEN, CDR2 SYDVKM.

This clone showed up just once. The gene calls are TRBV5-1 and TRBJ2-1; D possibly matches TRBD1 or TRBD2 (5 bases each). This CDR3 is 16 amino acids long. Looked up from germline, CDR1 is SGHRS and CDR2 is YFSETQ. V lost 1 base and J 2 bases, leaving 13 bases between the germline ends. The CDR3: CASSLIGGRTYNEQFF. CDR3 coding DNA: TGCGCCAGCAGCTTGATTGGGGGTAGGACCTACAATGAGCAGTTCTTC. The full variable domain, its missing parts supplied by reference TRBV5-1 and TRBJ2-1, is KAGVTQTPRYLIKTRGQQVTLSCSPISGHRSVSWYQQTPGQGLQFLFEYFSETQRNKGNFPGRFSGRQFSNSRSEMNVSTLELGDSALYLCASSLIGGRTYNEQFFGPGTRLTVL.

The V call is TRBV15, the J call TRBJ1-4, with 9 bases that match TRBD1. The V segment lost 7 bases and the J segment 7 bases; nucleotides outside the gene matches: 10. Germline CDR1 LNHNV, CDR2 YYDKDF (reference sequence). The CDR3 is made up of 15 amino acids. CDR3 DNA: TGTGCCACCACCTCCGGGACAGGGCTAAGTGAAAAACTGTTTTTT. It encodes CATTSGTGLSEKLFF.

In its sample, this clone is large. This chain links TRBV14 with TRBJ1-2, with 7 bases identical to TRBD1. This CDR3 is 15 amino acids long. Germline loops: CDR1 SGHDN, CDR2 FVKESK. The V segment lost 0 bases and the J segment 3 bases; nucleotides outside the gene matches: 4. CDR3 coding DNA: TGTGCCAGCAGCCAAGATTGGGACAGCGACTATGGCTACACCTTC. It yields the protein CASSQDWDSDYGYTF. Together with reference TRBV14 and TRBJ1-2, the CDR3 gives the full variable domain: EAGVTQFPSHSVIEKGQTVTLRCDPISGHDNLYWYRRVMGKEIKFLLHFVKESKQDESGMPNNRFLAERTGGTYSTLKVQPAELEDSGVYFCASSQDWDSDYGYTFGSGTRLTVV.